This T cell receptor (beta chain) was recovered during a study of T cells in Graves' hyperthyroidism and ophthalmopathy. Study overall: At initial diagnosis, before any treatment had begun, peripheral blood was obtained.

This clonotype was observed a handful of times. This CDR3 comprises 14 residues. V was clipped by 6 bases and J by 7 bases; unmatched bases: 3. Germline loops: CDR1 MNHNS, CDR2 SASEGT. TCR beta CDR3 regions were amplified from RNA transcripts. HTBI primers drove first-round RT-PCR of the TCR CDR3. TCRdb passed the multiplex PCR reads through MiXCR, listing each CDR3 protein once. The top ten hold approximately 50% of the sample, which has hundreds of thousands of distinct CDR3 sequences, about 20% seen once. Exclusion of patients followed from uncontrolled infection, other autoimmune disease, pregnancy or lactation.

The V call is TRBV6-1, the J call TRBJ2-1, with TRBD2 matching 13 bases. Sequencing used blood. The TCR was taken from a man in his forties with Graves' ophthalmopathy. CDR3 nucleotides: TGTGCCAGCAGCACTAGCGGGGGGGGGAATGAGCAGTTCTTC. It codes for CASSTSGGGNEQFF.